The TCR beta chain under discussion was sequenced for a study of T cells in localized non-small cell lung cancer. Overall study results and limits: Out of the top 100 tumor clones, a median approximately 57 were seen in adjacent lung. Clonality peaked in uninvolved adjacent lung rather than tumor. Analysis by sequencing included only one tumor region, so heterogeneity remains possible.

The CDR3 has 16 amino acids. Germline trimming cut 4 bases from V and 2 bases from J; bases unmatched to any gene: 6. In germline, CDR1 is MNHEY, CDR2 SMNVEV (reference sequence). Points on this clone: What it recognizes is unknown.

Data came from immunoSEQ multiplex PCR; TCRdb stores just in-frame clones and leaves some out. The sample records 38,000 or so clones, just over 85% being singletons. Sample: peripheral blood mononuclear cells, taken before any cancer treatment. The chain links TRBV27 to TRBJ2-2; 8 positions match TRBD1. The source of this sequence is a male donor at least 60 years old with stage II lung adenocarcinoma. Written as DNA, the CDR3 is TGTGCCAGCAGTTGGAGCGGACAGGGTAACACCGGGGAGCTGTTTTTT. As protein: CASSWSGQGNTGELFF.